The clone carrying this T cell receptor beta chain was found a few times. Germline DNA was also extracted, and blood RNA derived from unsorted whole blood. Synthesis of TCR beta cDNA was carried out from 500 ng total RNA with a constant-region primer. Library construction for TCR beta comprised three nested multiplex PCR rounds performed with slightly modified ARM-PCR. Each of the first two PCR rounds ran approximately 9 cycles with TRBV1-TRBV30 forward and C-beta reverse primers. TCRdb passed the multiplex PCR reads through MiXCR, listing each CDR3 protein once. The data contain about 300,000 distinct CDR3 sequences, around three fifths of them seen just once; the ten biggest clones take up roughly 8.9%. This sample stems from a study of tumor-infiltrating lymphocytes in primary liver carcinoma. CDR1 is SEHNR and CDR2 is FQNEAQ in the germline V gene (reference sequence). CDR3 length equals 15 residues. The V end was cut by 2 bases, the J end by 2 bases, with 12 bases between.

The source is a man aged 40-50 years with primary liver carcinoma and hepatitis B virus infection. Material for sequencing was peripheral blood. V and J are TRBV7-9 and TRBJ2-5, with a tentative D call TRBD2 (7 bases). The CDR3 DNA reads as TGTGCCAGCAGCTTATGGGGGGGGCAGCAAGAGACCCAGTACTTC. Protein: CASSLWGGQQETQYF.